By frequency in the sample, the clone carrying this T cell receptor (delta chain) is medium-sized. This CDR3 contains 15 residues. Germline V gene sequence: CDR1 GEAIGNYY, CDR2 EKD. The ends lost 3 bases at V and 0 bases at J; junction bases unmatched: 6. These data come from a study of gamma-delta T cells after stem cell transplantation. TCRdb ran CATT on the RT-PCR reads. The sample consists of approximately 2,500 delta-chain clones, 25% to 35% of them appearing once. This chain uses TRDV2 with TRDJ1, with 7 bases fitting TRDD3. Sample: gamma-delta T cells. The receptor's source is a human donor. It is not recorded whose cells these are; they may come from a transplant donor. The CDR3 sequence: CACDLWGPNTDKLIF. The CDR3 coding sequence is TGTGCCTGTGACCTCTGGGGGCCGAACACCGATAAACTCATCTTT.